Listed here is a single TCR beta chain. Antigen specificity is unknown. On sorted subsets, replicate PCRs used approximately 190 ng DNA, or roughly 30,000 T cell genomes. The repertoire was sequenced with immunoSEQ multiplex PCR; TCRdb's copy has only in-frame clones and lacks some. The sample shows approximately 2.5 million clones, more than 80% of them seen only once. This sample stems from a study of shared clonotypes between healthy human individuals. Overall study context: Two women and a few men aged 18 to 49 served as donors. Study observations and caveats: Collection of samples was limited to blood; tissue repertoires likely differ. Larger richness was generally estimated for naive than memory subsets.

Germline CDR1 is GTSNPN and CDR2 is SVGIG (reference sequence). This CDR3 comprises 12 residues. The receptor's source is a man aged 18 to 30 in good health. The sequenced material came from naive CD4+ T cells sorted from blood. Specified subset: CD45RA+ positively selected. The rearrangement links TRBV30 to TRBJ2-3, with a weak D call TRBD1 (5 bases). The CDR3 loop reads CAWGLRTDTQYF. The CDR3 nucleotides are TGTGCTTGGGGCCTCCGGACAGATACGCAGTATTTT.